This is a list of T cell receptor beta chains from one sample in a study of PD-L1 blockade in urothelial cancer. Assay used: immunoSEQ multiplex PCR; TCRdb lists only in-frame clones, some missing. The data hold about 28,000 clones, with 80% to 85% observed a single time. The material was PBMCs, obtained around atezolizumab (anti-PD-L1) treatment. The receptors were gathered from a man aged 50-59 years with urothelial cancer. Each CDR3 is given with its conserved first and last residue. A D gene is named only where the DNA matches it firmly. Only part of the rows carry a size: once, few, many, or a class if the clone is expanded.

v_call,d_call,clone_size,j_call,cdr3_length,cdr3_nt,cdr3_aa
TRBV27,NA,NA,TRBJ2-4,16,TGTGCCAGCAGTCCCGGCCGCCGGGGGGCCAAAAACATTCAGTACTTC,CASSPGRRGAKNIQYF
TRBV19,TRBD1,NA,TRBJ1-5,14,TGTGCCAGTAGGACAGGGAATAGCAATCAGCCCCAGCATTTT,CASRTGNSNQPQHF
TRBV9,NA,once,TRBJ2-3,14,TGTGCCAGCAGCGTAGATAGTAGCACAGATACGCAGTATTTT,CASSVDSSTDTQYF
TRBV4-2,TRBD1,once,TRBJ2-1,15,TGTGCCAGCAGCCACACCGGGACAGGCAAAATTGAGCAGTTCTTC,CASSHTGTGKIEQFF
TRBV28,TRBD2,NA,TRBJ2-5,15,TGTGCCAGCAGTACTTTCGGGGGGGATCAAGAGACCCAGTACTTC,CASSTFGGDQETQYF
TRBV7-3,NA,NA,TRBJ1-5,13,TGTGCCAGCAGCCGGACAGTCGGAGCGCCCCAGCATTTT,CASSRTVGAPQHF
TRBV30,TRBD1,medium-sized,TRBJ1-1,14,TGTGCCCGGGGGACAGGGGGCTTAGGTACTGAAGCTTTCTTT,CARGTGGLGTEAFF
TRBV6-1,NA,NA,TRBJ2-3,15,TGTGCCAGCAGTGAAGCGCTTCTAGGCACAGATACGCAGTATTTT,CASSEALLGTDTQYF
TRBV30,TRBD1,few,TRBJ1-3,13,TGTGCCTGGGGGCAGGGGGCAGGAAACACCATATATTTT,CAWGQGAGNTIYF
TRBV5-4,TRBD1,NA,TRBJ2-1,16,TGTGCCAGCAGCCTGGACAGGGGAGTCTCCTACAATGAGCAGTTCTTC,CASSLDRGVSYNEQFF
TRBV6-5,TRBD2,NA,TRBJ2-3,14,TGTGCCAGCAAGACTAGCGGATACACAGATACGCAGTATTTT,CASKTSGYTDTQYF
TRBV10-3,NA,NA,TRBJ1-5,13,TGTGCCATCAGTGAGCGGGGGAATCAGCCCCAGCATTTT,CAISERGNQPQHF
TRBV7-6,TRBD2,NA,TRBJ2-5,15,TGTGCCAGCAGCTTGGGGCTAGCGGGAGGAGAGACCCAGTACTTC,CASSLGLAGGETQYF
TRBV7-9,NA,once,TRBJ1-4,12,TGTGCCAGCAGCTTACAAAATGAAAAACTGTTTTTT,CASSLQNEKLFF
TRBV5-1,TRBD2,NA,TRBJ2-3,18,TGCGCCAGCAGCTTGGAAGGACTAGCGGGAGAATTGTCAGATACGCAGTATTTT,CASSLEGLAGELSDTQYF
TRBV7-2,NA,NA,TRBJ1-1,13,TGTGCCAGCAGCTCACAGAGGAACACTGAAGCTTTCTTT,CASSSQRNTEAFF
TRBV5-1,TRBD1,NA,TRBJ2-7,13,TGCGCCAGCAGCATAGGACAGGACTACGAGCAGTACTTC,CASSIGQDYEQYF
TRBV2,NA,NA,TRBJ1-1,16,TGTGCCAGCACTCTACGGCGTTACAGGGAGGGGACTGAAGCTTTCTTT,CASTLRRYREGTEAFF
TRBV9,TRBD1,once,TRBJ1-2,15,TGTGCCAGCAGCCCGATTAGGACAGGGATGGATGGCTACACCTTC,CASSPIRTGMDGYTF
TRBV4-1,TRBD1,NA,TRBJ1-4,17,TGCGCCAGCAGCCAAGTGGGGACAGGGGGTCCTAATGAAAAACTGTTTTTT,CASSQVGTGGPNEKLFF
TRBV6-1,NA,NA,TRBJ2-2,16,TGTGCCAGCAGTGAGGTCCTTCGCGCGAACACCGGGGAGCTGTTTTTT,CASSEVLRANTGELFF
TRBV19,TRBD1,NA,TRBJ2-7,17,TGTGCCAGTAGTATAAAACGGACAGGGACCCTCTCCTACGAGCAGTACTTC,CASSIKRTGTLSYEQYF
TRBV5-6,NA,NA,TRBJ1-1,15,TGTGCCAGCAGCTTGGGTCGGGACTATAACGCTGAAGCTTTCTTT,CASSLGRDYNAEAFF
TRBV6-1,NA,NA,TRBJ1-2,15,TGTGCCAGCAGTGAAATGGCAGAAGCTAACTATGGCTACACCTTC,CASSEMAEANYGYTF
TRBV5-1,TRBD1,NA,TRBJ2-2,16,TGCGCCAGCAGCTTGGAGGGACAGGGGTTGACCGGGGAGCTGTTTTTT,CASSLEGQGLTGELFF
TRBV6-5,TRBD1,NA,TRBJ1-2,14,TGTGCCAGCAGTCCGGACAGGGGAGACTATGGCTACACCTTC,CASSPDRGDYGYTF
TRBV28,TRBD2,NA,TRBJ2-5,15,TGTGCCAGCAGTTTACGGCGCGGGGGGAAAGAGACCCAGTACTTC,CASSLRRGGKETQYF
TRBV6-6,NA,NA,TRBJ2-3,15,TGTGCCAGCAGTTACGGTCGGGGTGACACAGATACGCAGTATTTT,CASSYGRGDTDTQYF
TRBV6-5,TRBD1,NA,TRBJ1-3,16,TGTGCCAGCAGTTACTCAGGGCAGGGGGCCGGAAACACCATATATTTT,CASSYSGQGAGNTIYF
TRBV7-8,TRBD1,once,TRBJ2-1,15,TGTGCCAGCAGTACAACAGGGGTCTCCTACAATGAGCAGTTCTTC,CASSTTGVSYNEQFF
TRBV5-1,TRBD1,NA,TRBJ2-2,15,TGCGCCAGCAGCCCGGGACAGGGGTTCACCGGGGAGCTGTTTTTT,CASSPGQGFTGELFF
TRBV5-1,TRBD1,NA,TRBJ1-2,13,TGCGCCAGCAGTTGGGGACAGGGAGGGGGCTACACCTTC,CASSWGQGGGYTF
TRBV2,TRBD2,NA,TRBJ2-1,16,TGTGCCAGCAGTGAAGATCCTAGCGGAGTCTACAATGAGCAGTTCTTC,CASSEDPSGVYNEQFF
TRBV19,NA,NA,TRBJ2-2,15,TGTGCCAGTAGTTGGGACATTCAGAACACCGGGGAGCTGTTTTTT,CASSWDIQNTGELFF